This TCR beta chain was documented in a study of shared clonotypes between healthy human individuals. There were only Caucasian adults among the donors, and all lived in Nashville, Tennessee. V lost 3 bases to trimming and J lost 6 bases, with 12 bases between them. The CDR3 covers 14 residues. Per germline, CDR1 SNHLY and CDR2 FYNNEI. In replicate PCRs of sorted subsets, about 220 ng DNA, about 30,000 T cell genomes, was used. Some clones are missing from TCRdb's copy, which holds only in-frame ones; the method was immunoSEQ multiplex PCR. The sample lists more than 900,000 clones, around 78% occurring once.

The TCR comes from a man aged 18 to 30 in good health. Some clones in this sample may be carry-over from other donors' samples. This sequence joins TRBV2 and TRBJ1-5; the D gene is possibly TRBD1 (5 bases). The source material was memory CD4+ T cells from PBMCs. Specified subset: CD45RA-negative fraction. The CDR3: CASSEWGLGQPQHF. For the CDR3, the DNA is TGTGCCAGCAGTGAGTGGGGCTTAGGTCAGCCCCAGCATTTT.